This T cell receptor beta chain was documented in a study of Ad26.COV2.S vaccination and SARS-CoV-2 variants (dated by TCRdb to 2020 to 2022). Notes on the research overall: Vaccine-arm donors were drawn from COV1001, a multicentre, randomized, double-blind, placebo-controlled phase I-IIa trial of Ad26.COV2.S in healthy adults. Ad26.COV2.S was administered intramuscularly at a dose of 5x10^10 or 1x10^11 viral particles, either as one shot or as two shots given 56 days apart. The specificity and breadth of SARS-CoV-2-reactive T cell receptors after Ad26.COV2.S vaccination were assessed by TCRbeta repertoire sequencing. The TCR-sequenced set comprised roughly 30 samples: approximately 19 Ad26.COV2.S vaccine recipients, 5 placebo recipients and 8 SARS-CoV-2 convalescent individuals. Participants in the trial were split at random into five groups of five each, receiving low-dose or high-dose Ad26.COV2.S once or twice, or else placebo on both occasions. Investigators remained blinded to trial group allocation during experiments and outcome assessment.

Broad study findings and their caveats: Comparable non-spike TCR breadth was observed between vaccine and placebo recipients, consistent with only spike being contained in the vaccine. Substantial breadth of spike-specific CD8+ and CD4+ T cell responses was reported after vaccination. Compared with placebo recipients, Ad26.COV2.S recipients showed higher spike-specific TCR breadth (P = 0.0014). The study lacked the statistical power to compare responses across vaccine doses or regimens. The authors noted that the TCR breadth and depth analyses may have underestimated total T cell responses.

In the case of this clone: This receptor's antigen is unknown. No much larger clonotype is one base removed from it; base qualities were not supplied.

According to the study, the label for this sample's treatment or condition signals: about 20 received Ad26.COV2.S at low or high dose, single or two shots; several received placebo; per-sample allocation not given. Repertoires of vaccine and placebo recipients were sequenced from samples collected on day 63 after the first injection. In Cohort 1b, about 25 adults aged 18-55 years were enrolled at a single site in Boston, USA, between 29 July and 7 August 2020. Ad26.COV2.S consisted of a replication-incompetent adenovirus type 26 vector by which a prefusion-stabilized SARS-CoV-2 spike protein from the original Wuhan strain was expressed. CDR1 and CDR2 are read off the germline V gene (reference sequence) as MNHEY and SMNVEV. The V and J ends are trimmed by 2 bases and 1 base, leaving 6 bases between them. The cysteine opens and the phenylalanine closes a CDR3 of 15 amino acids. The DNA shown is the 45-base CDR3, in frame from base 1.

TCRbeta CDR3 regions were sequenced with the immunoSEQ Assay. After extraction, genomic DNA underwent amplification by bias-controlled multiplex PCR, followed by high-throughput sequencing. Concerning the study's data processing: To quantify the absolute abundance of each unique TCRbeta CDR3 region, sequences were collapsed and filtered. Usable DNA was measured by amplifying reference genes present in all nucleated cells, and TCRbeta template counts were normalized to that usable DNA to estimate T cell fraction. Repertoire TCRs were annotated as SARS-CoV-2-specific when V gene, CDR3 amino acid sequence and J gene were exactly matched to a known reactive TCR set. MIRA supplied the reference SARS-CoV-2 TCR set, which was filtered for enrichment in COVID-19-positive ImmuneCODE repertoires so that public or cross-reactive TCRs were removed. Drawing on the MIRA antigens, annotated TCRs were analysed further at the level of specific ORF or position within ORF. Depth was the summed frequency of annotated unique rearrangements, while breadth was defined as annotated unique rearrangements over total unique productive rearrangements. Two-sided Wilcoxon rank-sum tests were applied when comparing TCR breadth between groups. The table was pulled from immuneACCESS by TCRdb, which kept in-frame rearrangements only. Such tables lose some clones; where checked, under half of the loss comes from unresolved V genes, and the rest has no known cause. D and trimming were read from the DNA, whereas the V and J calls and clone size are those reported in that table. Here the sample has under 500,000 clones; 92% occur a single time. The top ten clonotypes cover around 1.8% of the sample.

The input for sequencing was peripheral blood, taken in a trial of Ad26.COV2.S vaccine versus placebo. The V and J genes are TRBV27 and TRBJ2-6; the D gene lacks a confident call. The clonotype originates from a person aged 18-60 years who received the Ad26.COV2.S COVID-19 vaccine or a placebo. The CDR3 corresponds to CASSLVGSGANVLTF. The DNA is TGTGCCAGCAGTTTAGTTGGATCTGGGGCCAACGTCCTGACTTTC.